The 7 T cell receptor beta chains reported below all come from one sample, sequenced in a study of blood T cell repertoires in COVID-19. The protocol was immunoSEQ multiplex PCR, while the TCRdb copy is restricted to in-frame clones and leaves out a portion. The table shows roughly 70,000 clones, with 86% occurring only once. The sequencing input was peripheral blood. The receptors shown here come from a man older than 75 with COVID-19, enrolled during active disease.

The CDR3 bases are TGTGCCAGCAGCCCTCGCAGGGGGTACGCTTTCTTT. Its translation: CASSPRRGYAFF. This sequence joins TRBV5-6 and TRBJ1-1; 7 bases are a match to TRBD1. The V gene end was trimmed by 4 bases and the J gene end by 11 bases; junction bases not matched to a gene: 8. The CDR3 has 12 residues. CDR1 is SGHDT, CDR2 YYEEEE, per germline.

This chain connects TRBV4-1 to TRBJ2-1, with D possibly matching TRBD2 (5 bases). This CDR3 is 17 amino acids long. In germline, CDR1 is MGHRA, CDR2 YSYEKL. V gave up 5 bases and J gave up 0 bases, with 17 bases separating them. The CDR3 reads CASSTYSTGSSYNEQFF. The CDR3, as DNA: TGCGCCAGCAGCACCTACTCGACGGGAAGCTCCTACAATGAGCAGTTCTTC.

The rearrangement uses TRBV7-9 and TRBJ1-6; tentatively, D is TRBD1 (6 bases). CDR3 length: 13 residues. Germline V gene sequence: CDR1 SEHNR, CDR2 FQNEAQ (reference sequence). V lost 8 bases and J lost 9, with 14 bases in between. This CDR3 reads CASGRGGGSPLHF. In DNA form, the CDR3 reads TGTGCCAGCGGCAGGGGAGGCGGTTCACCCCTCCACTTT.

This clone has a handful of counts. The genes are TRBV7-9 and TRBJ2-3, with a tentative D call TRBD1 (5 bases). The V gene lost 5 bases and the J gene lost 6 bases, with 12 bases spanning the gap. CDR3 length: 13 residues. Germline loops: CDR1 SEHNR, CDR2 FQNEAQ (reference sequence). The CDR3 nucleotides read TGTGCCAGCAGCACAGGATACGGGGATACGCAGTATTTT. This encodes CASSTGYGDTQYF.

V and J are TRBV19 and TRBJ2-2; no firm D call. The CDR3 is 14 residues long. The germline V gene has CDR1 LNHDA and CDR2 SQIVND (reference sequence). V was shortened by 7 bases and J by 3 bases, with 12 bases between the two germline ends. The CDR3 coding sequence is TGTGCCAGTACCTCCCAGGTGGACACCGGGGAGCTGTTTTTT. Translation gives CASTSQVDTGELFF.

A single count supports this clone. The CDR3 here is CASSLGGTNGEQYF. The CDR3 DNA is TGCGCCAGCAGCTTGGGAGGAACTAATGGCGAGCAGTACTTC. The rearrangement joins TRBV5-1 to TRBJ2-7; D is uncertain. V was pared by 0 bases and J by 6 bases, with 13 bases between. Looked up from germline, CDR1 is SGHRS and CDR2 is YFSETQ. The CDR3 is 14 amino acids.

This chain links TRBV24-1 with TRBJ1-1; D gene uncertain. This CDR3 has 14 residues. Germline CDR1 is KGHDR and CDR2 is SFDVKD. V lost 7 bases and J lost 5, with 16 bases in between. CDR3 residues: CATRSPGIETEAFF. CDR3 nucleotide sequence: TGTGCCACCAGATCCCCGGGGATAGAAACTGAAGCTTTCTTT.